This TCR beta chain was profiled in a study of T cell repertoires in cytomegalovirus infection. Study summary: The authors used CMV epitopes that were HLA-C-restricted (recently identified) and HLA-B-restricted (well studied).

For this clonotype: Antigen: not known.

Germline trimming cut 2 bases from V and 2 bases from J; bases unmatched to any gene: 3. The CDR3 runs 16 residues. TCRdb re-called the reads through MiXCR, storing one row per CDR3 protein. The sample has some 320,000 distinct CDR3 sequences, under 35% seen once. V and J are TRBV12-3 or TRBV12-4 and TRBJ2-6; 7 bases fit TRBD1. The sequence came from a human donor in good health (CMV status not recorded). Some clones in this sample may be carry-over from other donors' samples. Specimen: cultured PBMCs, collected from culture after CMV antigen stimulation. The CDR3 DNA follows: TGTGCCAGCAGTTTAAAAGACAGGGCTGGGGCCAACGTCCTGACTTTC. As protein: CASSLKDRAGANVLTF.